A single sample gave rise to the 18 T cell receptor beta chains below, sequenced in a study of cytomegalovirus exposure and HLA in healthy donors (dated by TCRdb to the late 2010s). Libraries were constructed by the immunoSEQ multiplex PCR assay. The multiplex PCR relied on a mix of 60 forward primers for TCR Vbeta segments and 13 reverse primers for TCR Jbeta segments. TCRdb limited this immuneACCESS table to in-frame rearrangements with V and J called. A share of clones is missing; checked studies link under half to unresolved V genes, and the rest is unexplained. This sample gives under 200,000 clones in total; roughly 77% of them show up just once. Under 2% of the sample goes to the ten largest clones. The sequenced material came from PBMCs. The receptors originated from a woman aged 18-35 years in good health and CMV-seronegative.

This chain uses TRBV6-1 with TRBJ1-1; TRBD1 agrees at 8 bases. CDR1 MNHNS and CDR2 SASEGT come from the germline V gene. After removal of 3 bases from V and 4 bases from J, the junction contained 7 bases not matched to a gene. This CDR3 is 15 amino acids long. The CDR3 loop reads CASSEQGAIGTEAFF. The DNA of the CDR3 is TGTGCCAGCAGTGAGCAGGGGGCTATCGGCACTGAAGCTTTCTTT.

The J gene is TRBJ1-5, the V gene TRBV15; unclear D gene. Trimming removed 0 bases from V and 4 bases from J, with 13 bases in between. The length of the CDR3 is 16 residues. Germline CDR1 and CDR2: LNHNV and YYDKDF (reference sequence). The CDR3 sequence: CATSREAGYRNQPQHF. In nucleotides, the CDR3 is TGTGCCACCAGCAGAGAAGCAGGCTATAGGAATCAGCCCCAGCATTTT.

The table lists this clone with a count of one. This chain connects TRBV13 to TRBJ2-3, with D perhaps matching TRBD2 (5 bases). This CDR3 contains 13 residues. The V end was cut by 6 bases, the J end by 6 bases, with 13 bases between. The germline V gene has CDR1 PRHDT and CDR2 FYEKMQ (reference sequence). This chain's CDR3 is CASSWRGLDTQYF. The CDR3 DNA reads TGTGCCAGCAGTTGGCGCGGGTTGGATACGCAGTATTTT.

The chain combines TRBV18 with TRBJ1-2; a possible D gene is TRBD1 (5 bases). CDR1 is KGHSH, CDR2 LQKENI, per germline. V lost 1 base, J lost 4 bases, and 25 bases lay in between. This CDR3 has 19 residues. This chain's CDR3 is CASSPQVGAEMGGVYGYTF. The CDR3 nucleotides read TGTGCCAGCTCACCACAAGTCGGGGCAGAGATGGGGGGTGTCTATGGCTACACCTTC. Full variable domain (missing parts from reference TRBV18 and TRBJ1-2): NAGVMQNPRHLVRRRGQEARLRCSPMKGHSHVYWYRQLPEEGLKFMVYLQKENIIDESGMPKERFSAEFPKEGPSILRIQQVVRGDSAAYFCASSPQVGAEMGGVYGYTFGSGTRLTVV.

This chain links TRBV6-1 with TRBJ1-1; possibly TRBD1 for D (6 bases). The germline V gene has CDR1 MNHNS and CDR2 SASEGT. The ends were cut back, 7 bases at V and 0 bases at J, with 9 bases in the middle. The length of the CDR3 is 13 residues. CDR3 sequence reads: CASTGQMNTEAFF. The DNA of the CDR3 is TGTGCCAGCACCGGACAGATGAACACTGAAGCTTTCTTT.

The V call is TRBV6-1, the J call TRBJ1-5, with D maybe TRBD1 (5 bases). The CDR3 totals 15 residues. Trimming cost V 3 bases and J 6 bases, with 15 bases left between them. Germline CDR1 is MNHNS and CDR2 is SASEGT. CDR3 in amino acids: CASSEVSGLGQPQHF. In DNA, the CDR3 is TGTGCCAGCAGTGAGGTCTCAGGGCTTGGTCAGCCCCAGCATTTT.

The chain carries TRBV19 and TRBJ2-3; no clear D gene. This CDR3 spans 14 amino acids. Germline-derived CDR1 and CDR2 are LNHDA and SQIVND (reference sequence). The CDR3 protein is CAVSTTSSTDTQYF. CDR3 in DNA: TGTGCTGTATCGACGACTTCTAGCACAGATACGCAGTATTTT.

The chain joins TRBV30 to TRBJ1-2, with 7 bases that match TRBD1. This CDR3 is 13 amino acids long. The J segment lost 6 bases and the V segment lost 1 base, leaving 5 bases of the junction unmatched. Germline V gives CDR1 GTSNPN, CDR2 SVGIG (reference sequence). In DNA form, the CDR3 reads TGTGCCTGGAGTGCGGACAGGAGGCATGGCTACACCTTC. This encodes CAWSADRRHGYTF.

The chain is built from TRBV5-4 and TRBJ2-1; 8 bases map to TRBD1. Germline CDR1 is SGHNT and CDR2 is YYREEE (reference sequence). V shed 4 bases, J shed 8 bases, and the junction held 5 bases outside the gene matches. CDR3 size: 13 residues. The CDR3 DNA reads TGTGCCAGCAGCGGACAGGGTTGGGATGAGCAGTTCTTC. It is translated as CASSGQGWDEQFF.

Concerning this clone: The same CDR3 can be traced to other DNA sequences in this sample. The J gene is TRBJ2-7, the V gene TRBV2, with 8 bases aligning to TRBD1. Germline CDR1 SNHLY, CDR2 FYNNEI. CDR3 size: 14 residues. The J segment lost 4 bases and the V segment lost 6 bases, leaving 8 bases of the junction unmatched. The CDR3 spells CASSEQGVGYEQYF. Written as DNA, the CDR3 is TGTGCCAGCAGCGAACAGGGGGTGGGATACGAGCAGTACTTC.

V is TRBV9 and J is TRBJ1-3; D remains unclear. In germline, CDR1 is SGDLS, CDR2 YYNGEE. This CDR3 is built from 15 residues. Trimming pared 1 base from V and 0 bases from J, leaving 8 bases between. The CDR3 DNA sequence: TGTGCCAGCAGCGTACGGGGAAGCTCTGGAAACACCATATATTTT. Protein sequence: CASSVRGSSGNTIYF.

The chain is built from TRBV11-2 and TRBJ1-3; no clear D gene. Germline values: CDR1 SGHAT, CDR2 FQNNGV. V lost 4 bases, J lost 4 bases, and 5 bases lay in between. The CDR3 runs 12 residues. DNA of the CDR3: TGTGCCAGCAGCTCCCCAGGAAACACCATATATTTT. Encoded protein: CASSSPGNTIYF. Variable domain in full (rest from reference TRBV11-2 and TRBJ1-3): EAGVAQSPRYKIIEKRQSVAFWCNPISGHATLYWYQQILGQGPKLLIQFQNNGVVDDSQLPKDRFSAERLKGVDSTLKIQPAKLEDSAVYLCASSSPGNTIYFGEGSWLTVV.

For this clone: One end of the junction fails to match germline, which may point to a read error. V usage is TRBV2 and J usage is TRBJ2-1, with 9 bases aligning to TRBD2. The CDR3 consists of 15 residues. The germline V gene encodes CDR1 SNHLY and CDR2 FYNNEI. The CDR3 DNA reads TGTGCCAGCAGTCCGACTAGCGGAGGCTACATTGAGCAGTTCTTC. It specifies CASSPTSGGYIEQFF.

CDR3 protein: CASSLGGTSGNYNEQFF. In DNA form, the CDR3 reads TGCGCCAGCAGCTTGGGGGGGACTAGCGGAAACTACAATGAGCAGTTCTTC. V and J are TRBV5-1 and TRBJ2-1; 11 nucleotides match TRBD2. From germline, CDR1 is SGHRS and CDR2 YFSETQ. This CDR3 region has 17 residues. V shed 0 bases and J 3 bases; nucleotides not matched to a gene: 5.

This clone was recorded a few times. This sequence joins TRBV6-1 and TRBJ2-3, with unresolved D. The germline gives CDR1 MNHNS, CDR2 SASEGT. Trimming cost V 3 bases and J 4 bases, with 11 bases left between them. This CDR3 has 14 residues. CDR3 sequence reads: CASSELFVADTQYF. In nucleotides, the CDR3 is TGTGCCAGCAGTGAGTTGTTTGTAGCAGATACGCAGTATTTT.

This sequence joins TRBV9 and TRBJ1-2, with D possibly TRBD1 on 5 matching bases. This CDR3 is built from 16 residues. Germline CDR1 is SGDLS and CDR2 is YYNGEE. Trimming took 0 bases from V and 0 from J, leaving 12 bases between them. The CDR3 loop is CASSVEVTAPNYGYTF. The DNA for the CDR3 is TGTGCCAGCAGCGTAGAGGTGACAGCCCCTAACTATGGCTACACCTTC. Looking up the rest from reference TRBV9 and TRBJ1-2 gives the full variable domain: DSGVTQTPKHLITATGQRVTLRCSPRSGDLSVYWYQQSLDQGLQFLIQYYNGEERAKGNILERFSAQQFPDLHSELNLSSLELGDSALYFCASSVEVTAPNYGYTFGSGTRLTVV.

This clone appeared a single time. J is TRBJ2-2 and V is TRBV9, with 11 bases matching TRBD2. In germline, CDR1 is SGDLS, CDR2 YYNGEE. Unmatched junction bases numbered 4, after V lost 4 bases and J lost 5 bases. This CDR3 has 15 amino acids. CDR3 nucleotide sequence: TGTGCCAGCAGCATAACTAGCGGGGGAACCGGGGAGCTGTTTTTT. Protein product: CASSITSGGTGELFF.

This clone was detected only once. This sequence joins TRBV5-1 and TRBJ1-1; D not certain. CDR1 and CDR2 (germline): SGHRS, YFSETQ. Trimming took off 0 bases at V and 1 base at J, with 7 bases between the two ends. The CDR3 is 14 residues long. The CDR3 loop reads CASSLGQENTEAFF. For the CDR3, the DNA is TGCGCCAGCAGCTTGGGGCAGGAGAACACTGAAGCTTTCTTT.